This entry lists 5 T cell receptor beta chains sequenced from one sample in a study of CD8+ T cells in alopecia areata. Investigators isolated RNA and reverse transcribed it into cDNA to act as the sequencing template. The repertoire was sequenced with immunoSEQ multiplex PCR; TCRdb's copy has only in-frame clones and lacks some. The sample has 95,000 to 100,000 clones, about 64% seen once; the top ten hold around 16%. Treatment defined: oral pan-JAK inhibitor, 5-10 mg twice daily. This specimen was CD8+ T cells sorted from blood, taken at week 4, from a patient treated with tofacitinib. These receptors were collected from a human donor with alopecia areata.

This chain joins TRBV27 and TRBJ2-1; 7 bases match TRBD1. The germline V gene encodes CDR1 MNHEY and CDR2 SMNVEV (reference sequence). The V and J ends lost 9 bases and 0 bases, in that order; junction bases with no gene match: 11. This CDR3 is built from 16 residues. The CDR3 DNA reads TGTGCCAGTACCAGGGGGTGGCCGAGCTCCTACAATGAGCAGTTCTTC. The encoded protein is CASTRGWPSSYNEQFF.

The chain recombines TRBV2 with TRBJ2-1, with TRBD2 matching 7 bases. The trim removed 3 bases at V and 0 bases at J, leaving 2 bases unmatched. The CDR3 has 15 residues. Germline values: CDR1 SNHLY, CDR2 FYNNEI. The CDR3, as DNA: TGTGCCAGCAGTGATGGCGGGAGCTCCTACAATGAGCAGTTCTTC. Its protein product is CASSDGGSSYNEQFF.

The chain carries TRBV7-9 and TRBJ2-2; a possible D gene is TRBD2 (6 bases). V lost 5 bases to trimming and J lost 7 bases, with 26 bases between them. The CDR3 spans 18 residues. Germline lookup yields CDR1 SEHNR and CDR2 FQNEAQ (reference sequence). As DNA, the CDR3 is TGTGCCAGCAGCGCCCCCCGTTTGGGGGACTCAGGAGGCGGGGAGCTGTTTTTT. Translation gives CASSAPRLGDSGGGELFF.

This rearrangement joins TRBV19 to TRBJ2-1, with D perhaps matching TRBD1 (5 bases). The CDR3 runs 15 residues. V was clipped by 4 bases and J by 2 bases, with 12 bases between them. Germline CDR1 LNHDA, CDR2 SQIVND (reference sequence). The CDR3 nucleotides are TGTGCCAGTAGTAGAGCAGGGAACCCCTACAATGAGCAGTTCTTC. It codes for CASSRAGNPYNEQFF. Drawing the rest from reference TRBV19 and TRBJ2-1, the complete variable domain is DGGITQSPKYLFRKEGQNVTLSCEQNLNHDAMYWYRQDPGQGLRLIYYSQIVNDFQKGDIAEGYSVSREKKESFPLTVTSAQKNPTAFYLCASSRAGNPYNEQFFGPGTRLTVL.

This rearrangement joins TRBV6-5 to TRBJ2-1; TRBD2 agrees at 7 bases. Germline V CDR1 and CDR2: MNHEY, SVGAGI. With 7 bases clipped from V and 8 bases from J, the junction kept 8 bases outside the gene matches. This CDR3 is 13 amino acids long. CDR3 amino acids: CASTPSGVDEQFF. The CDR3 DNA reads as TGTGCCAGCACTCCGAGCGGGGTGGATGAGCAGTTCTTC.